This T cell receptor (beta chain) was sequenced in a study of shared clonotypes between healthy human individuals. Study results and limitations: Limitation of the genetic and exposure-history diversity represented came from the few donors.

Assay used: immunoSEQ multiplex PCR; TCRdb lists only in-frame clones, some missing. The sample includes more than 550,000 clones, 80% to 95% of them seen just once. On this clone itself: The target antigen is unknown.

The CDR3 is made up of 16 amino acids. Trimming removed 1 base at V and 3 bases at J, with 12 bases between. Germline CDR1 is MDHEN and CDR2 is SYDVKM. V is TRBV28 and J is TRBJ1-4; D is possibly TRBD1 (6 bases). The clonotype was recovered from a young man in good health. Some clones in this sample may be carry-over from other donors' samples. Sequences were obtained from memory CD8+ T cells from PBMCs. The subset is: CD45RO+ cells pooled with CCR7-negative TemRA cells. CDR3 amino acids: CASSLLSGAPNEKLFF. The CDR3 nucleotides read TGTGCCAGCAGTTTATTGTCGGGGGCACCTAATGAAAAACTGTTTTTT.